This passage covers 3 T cell receptor beta chains from one sample sequenced in a study of blood T cell repertoires in COVID-19. The protocol was immunoSEQ multiplex PCR, while the TCRdb copy is restricted to in-frame clones and leaves out a portion. The table has 90,000 to 100,000 clones, over 70% seen once. The specimen sequenced was peripheral blood. These receptors originate from a man aged 60-69 years with acute or convalescent COVID-19.

The chain has TRBV3-1 (or the pseudogene TRBV3-2) and TRBJ2-2; 11 bases agree with TRBD2. With V trimmed by 4 bases and J by 7 bases, 8 bases remained unmatched. The CDR3 has 16 amino acids. Germline loops: CDR1 LGHDT, CDR2 YNNKEL (reference sequence). The CDR3 DNA is TGTGCCAGCAGCCTACTACTAGCGGGAGACGGCGGGGAGCTGTTTTTT. This sequence encodes CASSLLLAGDGGELFF.

The chain recombines TRBV19 with TRBJ2-3; TRBD1 matches at 8 bases. This CDR3 region has 14 residues. Germline CDR1 reads LNHDA; CDR2 reads SQIVND (reference sequence). Losses at the gene ends were 5 bases for V and 0 bases for J; bases not matched to a gene: 1. CDR3 sequence (DNA): TGTGCCAGTAGTCGACAGGGGAGCACAGATACGCAGTATTTT. This translates into CASSRQGSTDTQYF. Using reference TRBV19 and TRBJ2-3 for the parts outside the CDR3, the full variable domain is DGGITQSPKYLFRKEGQNVTLSCEQNLNHDAMYWYRQDPGQGLRLIYYSQIVNDFQKGDIAEGYSVSREKKESFPLTVTSAQKNPTAFYLCASSRQGSTDTQYFGPGTRLTVL.

The chain combines TRBV4-3 with TRBJ1-5; no definite D call. The V gene's germline CDR1 is LGHNA and CDR2 YSLEER. Trimming pared 0 bases from V and 4 bases from J, leaving 7 bases between. There are 14 residues in the CDR3. The CDR3 DNA reads TGCGCCAGCAGCCAAGATACGCGTAATCAGCCCCAGCATTTT. As protein: CASSQDTRNQPQHF.